This entry lists 30 T cell receptor beta chains sequenced from one sample in a study of Tregs in tolerant kidney transplant recipients. Data came from immunoSEQ multiplex PCR; TCRdb stores just in-frame clones and leaves some out. Of fewer than 55,000 clones in the sample, roughly 90% were seen once. The nonmyeloablative bone marrow transplants came from related graft donors, with transient mixed chimerism. Sequencing was performed on CD8+ T cells from blood (PBMCs), taken 12 months after the transplant. The receptors were gathered from a human patient who received a combined kidney and bone marrow transplant. Some of these T cells may belong to the graft donor.

The chain joins TRBV27 to TRBJ2-1; D uncertain. Trimming took 2 bases from V and 0 from J, leaving 5 bases between them. CDR1 is MNHEY and CDR2 is SMNVEV in the germline V gene (reference sequence). CDR3 length: 14 residues. In DNA form, the CDR3 reads TGTGCCAGCAGTTTACGGAGCTCCTACAATGAGCAGTTCTTC. Residues: CASSLRSSYNEQFF.

CDR3: CASAEQVTWDEQFF. CDR3 nucleotide sequence: TGTGCCAGTGCGGAACAGGTGACCTGGGATGAGCAGTTCTTC. The genes are TRBV19 and TRBJ2-1, with D perhaps TRBD1 (5 bases). This CDR3 is 14 amino acids long. V lost 8 bases, J lost 8 bases, and 19 bases lay in between. Looked up from germline, CDR1 is LNHDA and CDR2 is SQIVND (reference sequence).

This clone has just one count. The V call is TRBV5-4, the J call TRBJ1-1, with TRBD1 matching 7 bases. V lost 3 bases and J lost 8; bases outside the gene matches: 7. There are 13 residues in the CDR3. Per the germline V gene, CDR1 is SGHNT and CDR2 is YYREEE (reference sequence). Here the CDR3 reads CASSSGQASEAFF. The CDR3 DNA is TGTGCCAGCAGCTCCGGACAGGCCTCAGAAGCTTTCTTT.

The chain has TRBV6-4 and TRBJ2-6, with D possibly being TRBD1 (5 bases). Germline V gives CDR1 MRHNA, CDR2 SNTAGT. This CDR3 spans 15 amino acids. Trimming took 3 bases from V and 2 from J, leaving 8 bases between them. Here the CDR3 DNA reads TGTGCCAGCAGTGAGTCAGGGACTGGGGCCAACGTCCTGACTTTC. Amino acid sequence: CASSESGTGANVLTF.

The chain uses TRBV19 and TRBJ2-5; 7 bases are shared with TRBD2. Germline V gives CDR1 LNHDA, CDR2 SQIVND (reference sequence). The CDR3 sequence is 15 residues long. The J segment lost 4 bases and the V segment lost 3 bases, leaving 8 bases of the junction unmatched. The chain's CDR3 is CASSMQGGVGETQYF. In DNA form, the CDR3 reads TGTGCCAGTAGTATGCAGGGAGGGGTTGGAGAGACCCAGTACTTC.

This sequence joins TRBV6-1 and TRBJ2-7, with D perhaps TRBD2 (6 bases). Germline V gene sequence: CDR1 MNHNS, CDR2 SASEGT. The V end was cut by 0 bases, the J end by 1 base, with 10 bases between. There are 15 residues in the CDR3. CDR3 region: CASSEAGLPSYEQYF. DNA for the CDR3: TGTGCCAGCAGTGAAGCGGGACTTCCTTCCTACGAGCAGTACTTC.

This sequence joins TRBV5-1 and TRBJ2-5; 7 nucleotides agree with TRBD1. Trimming took 2 bases from V and 5 from J; bases not matched to a gene: 9. CDR3 size: 15 residues. The germline V gene encodes CDR1 SGHRS and CDR2 YFSETQ. The DNA for the CDR3 is TGCGCCAGCAGCTTTGGATTGACAGGGTTGGAGACCCAGTACTTC. It yields the protein CASSFGLTGLETQYF.

The chain recombines TRBV4-1 with TRBJ2-1; D is perhaps TRBD1 (5 bases). In germline, CDR1 is MGHRA, CDR2 YSYEKL. The CDR3 is 16 residues long. Trimming removed 1 base from V and 0 bases from J, with 10 bases in between. The CDR3 region has the DNA TGCGCCAGCAGCCAAGTCGACGACAGCTCCTACAATGAGCAGTTCTTC. It yields the protein CASSQVDDSSYNEQFF.

V gene TRBV27 combines with J gene TRBJ2-1; maybe TRBD1 (6 bases). Germline lookup yields CDR1 MNHEY and CDR2 SMNVEV (reference sequence). The CDR3 runs to 17 residues. V shed 8 bases and J shed 2 bases, with 22 bases lying between them. The CDR3: CASRPTQGGDTYNEQFF. CDR3 coding DNA: TGTGCCAGCCGACCCACCCAAGGGGGAGATACCTACAATGAGCAGTTCTTC.

This chain uses TRBV7-6 with TRBJ1-1; D remains unclear. Germline V gene sequence: CDR1 SGHVS, CDR2 FNYEAQ. The CDR3 contains 14 residues. V was trimmed by 3 bases and J by 1 base, leaving 9 bases between them. CDR3 amino acids: CASSFGPANTEAFF. The CDR3 DNA sequence: TGTGCCAGCAGCTTTGGGCCAGCGAACACTGAAGCTTTCTTT.

The V gene is TRBV7-6, the J gene TRBJ1-4, with D possibly matching TRBD1 (6 bases). Germline V gives CDR1 SGHVS, CDR2 FNYEAQ. The V and J ends lost 0 bases and 7 bases respectively, with 9 bases between them. The CDR3 extends over 14 amino acids. CDR3 nucleotide sequence: TGTGCCAGCAGCTTAGCGGGAGGGGGTGAAAAACTGTTTTTT. Protein sequence: CASSLAGGGEKLFF.

For this clone: Other DNA sequences in this sample translate to the same CDR3. V usage is TRBV4-3 and J usage is TRBJ1-6, with D unclear. This CDR3 contains 13 residues. The V gene's germline CDR1 is LGHNA and CDR2 YSLEER. V lost 5 bases, J lost 7 bases, and 9 bases lay in between. The chain's CDR3 is CASSAANNSPLHF. CDR3 coding DNA: TGCGCCAGCAGCGCGGCGAACAATTCACCCCTCCACTTT.

This sequence joins TRBV5-6 and TRBJ2-7; D remains unclear. There are 11 residues in the CDR3. Germline values: CDR1 SGHDT, CDR2 YYEEEE. The V end lost 0 bases, the J end lost 6 bases, and 4 bases lay between the germline ends. CDR3 in amino acids: CASSLALEQYF. The CDR3 coding sequence is TGTGCCAGCAGCTTGGCTCTCGAGCAGTACTTC.

The genes are TRBV7-6 and TRBJ2-7; D possibly corresponds to TRBD2 (6 bases). The CDR3 runs to 14 residues. With 3 bases removed from V and 6 bases from J, the gap between germline ends came to 15 bases. Germline V gene lookup returns CDR1 SGHVS and CDR2 FNYEAQ. CDR3 amino acids: CASSFPSGPSEQYF. CDR3 nucleotides: TGTGCCAGCAGCTTTCCCAGCGGGCCTTCCGAGCAGTACTTC.

The chain joins TRBV11-2 to TRBJ2-7; D remains ambiguous. The germline V gene has CDR1 SGHAT and CDR2 FQNNGV. V shed 5 bases and J shed 3 bases, with 8 bases lying between them. This CDR3 has 12 amino acids. The CDR3 is CASSPPFYEQYF. CDR3 DNA sequence: TGTGCCAGCAGCCCTCCCTTCTACGAGCAGTACTTC.

The rearrangement uses TRBV11-2 and TRBJ2-5; weak D call: TRBD1 (5 bases). Germline V CDR1 and CDR2: SGHAT, FQNNGV. Trimming stripped 1 base from V and 4 bases from J, with 10 bases between. The CDR3 extends over 14 amino acids. This CDR3 reads CASSLGAGLETQYF. The CDR3 DNA follows: TGTGCCAGCAGCTTAGGGGCAGGGTTAGAGACCCAGTACTTC.

This chain connects TRBV25-1 to TRBJ2-1, with D possibly TRBD1 on 6 matching bases. V lost 5 bases and J lost 3, with 11 bases in between. Germline CDR1 and CDR2: MGHDK and SYGVNS. The CDR3 sequence is 14 residues long. The CDR3 loop reads CASSSGVLYNEQFF. The CDR3 nucleotides are TGTGCCAGCAGTTCAGGGGTACTCTACAATGAGCAGTTCTTC.

V and J are TRBV4-1 and TRBJ2-1; weak D call: TRBD2 (7 bases). Between the trimmed V and J ends, which lost 2 bases and 7 bases, there was a span of 24 bases. There are 18 residues in the CDR3. Germline assignment: CDR1 MGHRA and CDR2 YSYEKL. The CDR3 is CASSQLGAGARGGNEQFF. The CDR3 nucleotides read TGCGCCAGCAGCCAATTGGGGGCGGGGGCAAGAGGTGGTAATGAGCAGTTCTTC.

V gene TRBV30 combines with J gene TRBJ2-7, with D hard to call. Trimming removed 0 bases from V and 4 bases from J, with 7 bases in between. The CDR3 sequence is 12 residues long. CDR1 GTSNPN and CDR2 SVGIG come from the germline V gene (reference sequence). CDR3 region: CAWSVSEYEQYF. The CDR3 DNA follows: TGTGCCTGGAGTGTAAGCGAGTACGAGCAGTACTTC. Full variable domain (outside the CDR3, taken from reference TRBV30 and TRBJ2-7): SQTIHQWPATLVQPVGSPLSLECTVEGTSNPNLYWYRQAAGRGLQLLFYSVGIGQISSEVPQNLSASRPQDRQFILSSKKLLLSDSGFYLCAWSVSEYEQYFGPGTRLTVT.

The J gene is TRBJ2-7, the V gene TRBV2; a weak D match, TRBD2 (5 bases). This CDR3 contains 12 residues. Per the germline V gene, CDR1 is SNHLY and CDR2 is FYNNEI. Here the CDR3 DNA reads TGTGCGAGCGGACTCACCTCCTACGAGCAGTACTTC. Residues: CASGLTSYEQYF. The whole variable domain, remainder taken from reference TRBV2 and TRBJ2-7, is EPEVTQTPSHQVTQMGQEVILRCVPISNHLYFYWYRQILGQKVEFLVSFYNNEISEKSEIFDDQFSVERPDGSNFTLKIRSTKLEDSAMYFCASGLTSYEQYFGPGTRLTVT.

The chain recombines TRBV30 with TRBJ1-4, with TRBD1 matching 7 bases. Germline lookup yields CDR1 GTSNPN and CDR2 SVGIG (reference sequence). This CDR3 spans 14 amino acids. The ends lost 2 bases at V and 4 bases at J; junction bases unmatched: 4. This chain's CDR3 is CAWSWDSFNEKLFF. The CDR3 nucleotides read TGTGCCTGGAGTTGGGACAGCTTTAATGAAAAACTGTTTTTT.

The chain is built from TRBV30 and TRBJ2-5, with 9 bases identical to TRBD2. The DNA end favors TRBJ2-7, so the J call may be wrong. Germline V gene data show CDR1 as GTSNPN and CDR2 as SVGIG (reference sequence). The CDR3 extends over 15 amino acids. CDR3 DNA: TGTGCCTGGAGCACGGGGGCGGGAGGGCCCTACGAGCAGTACTTC. Translating it yields CAWSTGAGGPYEQYF.

DNA for the CDR3: TGTGCCAGCAGCGTGGGGACTAGCGGAGACGGAGATACGCAGTATTTT. Translation: CASSVGTSGDGDTQYF. The rearrangement links TRBV7-3 to TRBJ2-3, with 11 bases fitting TRBD2. V dropped 5 bases and J dropped 5; count of bases not matched to a gene: 9. Germline CDR1 is SGHTA and CDR2 is FQGTGA. The CDR3 totals 16 residues.

This clone was detected a few times. The chain employs TRBV30 and TRBJ2-2, with unresolved D. V shed 8 bases and J shed 6 bases, with 13 bases lying between them. Germline values: CDR1 GTSNPN, CDR2 SVGIG (reference sequence). The CDR3 covers 12 residues. The CDR3, as DNA: TGTGCCGGAACAGACCGGTCCGGGGAGCTGTTTTTT. Residues: CAGTDRSGELFF. The whole variable domain, remainder taken from reference TRBV30 and TRBJ2-2, is SQTIHQWPATLVQPVGSPLSLECTVEGTSNPNLYWYRQAAGRGLQLLFYSVGIGQISSEVPQNLSASRPQDRQFILSSKKLLLSDSGFYLCAGTDRSGELFFGEGSRLTVL.

The chain has TRBV4-1 and TRBJ2-7; D gene unclear. Trimming stripped 1 base from V and 3 bases from J, with 7 bases between. Germline V gene sequence: CDR1 MGHRA, CDR2 YSYEKL. This CDR3 comprises 13 residues. DNA for the CDR3: TGCGCCAGCAGCCAAGGTCAGAACTACGAGCAGTACTTC. Translation: CASSQGQNYEQYF.

The V and J genes are TRBV12-5 and TRBJ1-5, with D possibly being TRBD1 (5 bases). Per germline, CDR1 LGHNT and CDR2 FRNRAP. Trimming pared 0 bases from V and 13 bases from J, leaving 16 bases between. The CDR3 length is 14 residues. For the CDR3, the DNA is TGTGCTAGTGGTTTGGTACTCCGGCAGGGCGAGCAGCATTTT. This sequence encodes CASGLVLRQGEQHF.

V gene TRBV6-5 combines with J gene TRBJ2-2; 7 nucleotides agree with TRBD1. CDR1 MNHEY and CDR2 SVGAGI come from the germline V gene. There are 15 residues in the CDR3. V shed 5 bases and J 1 base; nucleotides not matched to a gene: 4. The CDR3 DNA follows: TGTGCCAGCAGTCCACACAGGGGGAACACCGGGGAGCTGTTTTTT. Protein: CASSPHRGNTGELFF.

The V call is TRBV28, the J call TRBJ2-7, with TRBD1 as a possible D gene (6 bases). The germline gives CDR1 MDHEN, CDR2 SYDVKM. This CDR3 has 16 amino acids. The ends were cut back, 2 bases at V and 2 bases at J, with 16 bases in the middle. The CDR3, as DNA: TGTGCCAGCAGTTTAATCGGGGACATCACCACCTACGAGCAGTACTTC. Translation gives CASSLIGDITTYEQYF.

The rearrangement uses TRBV5-1 and TRBJ2-1; weak D call: TRBD2 (5 bases). Looked up from germline, CDR1 is SGHRS and CDR2 is YFSETQ. Between the trimmed V and J ends, which lost 3 bases and 5 bases, there was a span of 12 bases. The CDR3 length is 14 residues. The CDR3 DNA follows: TGCGCCAGCAGCTGGGAGCGGCTCAACAATGAGCAGTTCTTC. The encoded protein is CASSWERLNNEQFF.

V usage is TRBV13 and J usage is TRBJ2-7, with 9 nucleotides matching TRBD1. V trimming: 7 bases; J trimming: 6 bases; junction bases outside the gene matches: 10. CDR1 is PRHDT, CDR2 FYEKMQ, per germline (reference sequence). This CDR3 is 14 amino acids long. The chain's CDR3 is CASTDGTGSSEQYF. The CDR3 nucleotides read TGTGCCAGCACCGACGGGACAGGGAGTAGCGAGCAGTACTTC.